The 22 T cell receptor beta chains reported below all come from one sample, sequenced in a study. TCRdb reanalysed the 5' RACE reads using MiXCR and keeps one entry per CDR3 protein. The top ten hold less than 4% of the sample, which has about 41,000 distinct CDR3 sequences, 29% seen once. Sequencing was performed on memory CD4+ T cells sorted from a lymph node. The subset here: memory CD4+ T cells, CD4+CD45RO+CD25-. Source of these receptors: a female donor with breast cancer.

This clonotype was recorded a few times. The chain combines TRBV5-6 with TRBJ1-5; D perhaps matches TRBD1 (5 bases). Trimming removed 1 base from V and 5 bases from J, with 10 bases in between. CDR1 and CDR2 from the germline V gene are SGHDT and YYEEEE. This CDR3 region has 14 residues. CDR3 protein: CASSLSGGYQPQHF. The CDR3 DNA reads as TGTGCCAGCAGCTTGAGCGGGGGGTATCAGCCCCAGCATTTT.

This clonotype was detected a few times. The chain carries TRBV24-1 and TRBJ2-1, with 9 bases that match TRBD1. The CDR3 consists of 14 residues. The germline V gene encodes CDR1 KGHDR and CDR2 SFDVKD. The trim removed 3 bases at V and 8 bases at J, leaving 4 bases unmatched. CDR3 loop: CATSDGGQGHEQFF. The CDR3 DNA reads as TGTGCCACCAGTGATGGGGGACAGGGCCATGAGCAGTTCTTC.

V is TRBV18 and J is TRBJ1-4; no clear D gene. V was cut by 4 bases and J by 3 bases, with 12 bases left in between. CDR3 length: 15 residues. Germline CDR1 and CDR2: KGHSH and LQKENI. CDR3 in DNA: TGTGCCAGCTCACTGACGCGGGGATCTAATGAAAAACTGTTTTTT. It specifies CASSLTRGSNEKLFF. The complete variable domain, with remaining parts taken from reference TRBV18 and TRBJ1-4, reads NAGVMQNPRHLVRRRGQEARLRCSPMKGHSHVYWYRQLPEEGLKFMVYLQKENIIDESGMPKERFSAEFPKEGPSILRIQQVVRGDSAAYFCASSLTRGSNEKLFFGSGTQLSVL.

The sample holds a few counts of this clonotype. The CDR3 bases are TGTGCCAGCAGTTCCCCCGGGACAGGGAAGTCTGAGCAGTTCTTC. This sequence encodes CASSSPGTGKSEQFF. V is TRBV12-3 or TRBV12-4 and J is TRBJ2-1, with 9 positions matching TRBD1. The CDR3 spans 15 residues. V gave up 4 bases and J gave up 9 bases; unmatched junction bases: 10.

This clonotype was seen at least ten times. V is TRBV20-1 and J is TRBJ2-7; a weak D match, TRBD1 (9 bases). The CDR3 runs 14 residues. Trimming stripped 6 bases from V and 4 bases from J, with 19 bases between. In germline, CDR1 is DFQATT, CDR2 SNEGSKA (reference sequence). CDR3 residues: CSATGGDREYEQYF. Here the CDR3 DNA reads TGCAGTGCCACGGGGGGGGACAGGGAATACGAGCAGTACTTC.

The chain is built from TRBV9 and TRBJ2-1, with D tentatively TRBD1 or TRBD2 (5 bases each). This CDR3 is built from 14 residues. CDR1 and CDR2 (germline): SGDLS, YYNGEE. V was clipped by 4 bases and J by 8 bases, with 16 bases between them. This CDR3 reads CASSTRGEIDEQFF. The CDR3 DNA reads TGTGCCAGCAGCACGCGAGGGGAGATTGATGAGCAGTTCTTC.

The chain combines TRBV20-1 with TRBJ2-4, with TRBD2 matching over 9 bases. CDR1 and CDR2 (germline): DFQATT, SNEGSKA (reference sequence). This CDR3 has 16 residues. The V segment lost 5 bases and the J segment 5 bases; nucleotides outside the gene matches: 13. CDR3 in DNA: TGCAGTGCTGGGATAGCGGGAGTGGTTTCGGAAAACATTCAGTACTTC. Its protein product is CSAGIAGVVSENIQYF.

The chain is built from TRBV20-1 and TRBJ2-7; 7 nucleotides match TRBD2. Unmatched junction bases numbered 8, after V lost 5 bases and J lost 7 bases. CDR1 DFQATT and CDR2 SNEGSKA come from the germline V gene (reference sequence). The CDR3 has 12 residues. As DNA, the CDR3 is TGCAGTGCTGGAGGGGCGGGAGAAGAGCAGTACTTC. Translated, it gives CSAGGAGEEQYF.

This clonotype has only a few counts. This chain joins TRBV6-1 and TRBJ1-6; 9 nucleotides match TRBD1. Germline V gene data show CDR1 as MNHNS and CDR2 as SASEGT. V shed 6 bases and J 10 bases; nucleotides not matched to a gene: 7. This CDR3 contains 14 residues. The CDR3 bases are TGTGCCAGCAGACTCGGGACAGGGCAATCACCCCTCCACTTT. This translates into CASRLGTGQSPLHF.

This clonotype came up many times. The CDR3 DNA reads as TGTGCCAGCAGTTCCGGGGGGGATACGCAGTATTTT. Protein product: CASSSGGDTQYF. The chain joins TRBV6-6 to TRBJ2-3; TRBD2 agrees at 7 bases. Trimming removed 4 bases from V and 6 bases from J; junction bases left unmatched: 1. The CDR3 runs 12 residues. CDR1 and CDR2 (germline): MNHNY, SVGAGI (reference sequence).

The chain's CDR3 is CASSQASTGRAYGYTF. CDR3 in DNA: TGCGCCAGCAGCCAAGCCTCGACAGGGCGGGCCTATGGCTACACCTTC. The chain employs TRBV4-1 and TRBJ1-2; 7 bases are a match to TRBD1. Germline-derived CDR1 and CDR2 are MGHRA and YSYEKL. V shed 1 base, J shed 4 bases, and the junction held 9 bases outside the gene matches. This CDR3 spans 16 amino acids.

The V call is TRBV3-1, the J call TRBJ2-1; D not certain. The CDR3 loop spans 13 amino acids. V was shortened by 2 bases and J by 6 bases, with 8 bases between the two germline ends. The germline gives CDR1 LGHDT, CDR2 YNNKEL (reference sequence). The DNA for the CDR3 is TGTGCCAGCAGCCAACTAGGAGTCAATGAGCAGTTCTTC. Translating gives CASSQLGVNEQFF.

The rearrangement joins TRBV6-5 to TRBJ2-7; D may match TRBD1 or TRBD2 (5 bases each). V was shortened by 0 bases and J by 2 bases, with 14 bases between the two germline ends. The CDR3 runs 16 residues. Germline loops: CDR1 MNHEY, CDR2 SVGAGI. The CDR3: CASSYSPGPLTYEQYV. The CDR3 DNA reads as TGTGCCAGCAGTTACTCACCGGGACCCCTCACCTACGAGCAGTACGTC.

The chain carries TRBV7-9 and TRBJ1-5; D is undetermined. The V end lost 5 bases, the J end lost 12 bases, and 11 bases lay between the germline ends. The CDR3 length is 11 residues. The germline gives CDR1 SEHNR, CDR2 FQNEAQ (reference sequence). CDR3 in amino acids: CASSTGLLQHF. Here the CDR3 DNA reads TGTGCCAGCAGCACCGGACTTCTCCAGCATTTT.

This clonotype was counted only a few times. This sequence joins TRBV5-1 and TRBJ2-3, with D perhaps TRBD1 or TRBD2 (5 bases each). Between the trimmed V and J ends, which lost 4 bases and 1 base, there was a span of 13 bases. CDR1 and CDR2 (germline): SGHRS, YFSETQ. The CDR3 spans 15 residues. CDR3 protein: CASSLNRGGTDTQYF. In DNA form, the CDR3 reads TGCGCCAGCAGCCTGAACCGAGGGGGCACAGATACGCAGTATTTT.

In this sample, this clonotype turned up a few times. This CDR3 is CASSLRGTASYEQYF. The CDR3 coding sequence is TGCGCCAGCAGCTTGCGAGGGACAGCATCCTACGAGCAGTACTTC. The chain links TRBV5-1 to TRBJ2-7; 7 bases match TRBD1. The length of the CDR3 is 15 residues. Germline V gene sequence: CDR1 SGHRS, CDR2 YFSETQ. With 1 base clipped from V and 1 base from J, the junction kept 5 bases outside the gene matches.

The chain carries TRBV24-1 and TRBJ2-3; D possibly corresponds to TRBD2 (7 bases). Germline V gene data show CDR1 as KGHDR and CDR2 as SFDVKD. The V end lost 6 bases, the J end lost 1 base, and 16 bases lay between the germline ends. The CDR3 loop spans 16 amino acids. CDR3 nucleotide sequence: TGTGCCACCAGTTCTTCGCGGGGGCAAGGCACAGATACGCAGTATTTT. It yields the protein CATSSSRGQGTDTQYF.

V gene TRBV20-1 combines with J gene TRBJ2-5; TRBD1 matches 10 bases. This CDR3 has 18 amino acids. V lost 0 bases and J lost 5; bases outside the gene matches: 15. CDR1 and CDR2 from the germline V gene are DFQATT and SNEGSKA (reference sequence). CDR3 residues: CSARDWGRDRGHRETQYF. CDR3 nucleotides: TGCAGTGCTAGAGATTGGGGCCGCGACAGGGGGCATCGGGAGACCCAGTACTTC.

This clonotype has more than one count but fewer than ten. The chain has TRBV3-1 and TRBJ1-1; possible D gene TRBD1, 5 bases. Per the germline V gene, CDR1 is LGHDT and CDR2 is YNNKEL (reference sequence). V was pared by 1 base and J by 12 bases, with 18 bases between. The CDR3 runs 14 residues. In nucleotides, the CDR3 is TGTGCCAGCAGCCAAGGTGAAGGACGGGGGGAGTCTTTCTTT. This sequence encodes CASSQGEGRGESFF. Full variable domain (rest looked up from reference TRBV3-1 and TRBJ1-1): DTAVSQTPKYLVTQMGNDKSIKCEQNLGHDTMYWYKQDSKKFLKIMFSYNNKELIINETVPNRFSPKSPDKAHLNLHINSLELGDSAVYFCASSQGEGRGESFFGQGTRLTVV.

The rearrangement joins TRBV11-2 to TRBJ2-6, with D possibly being TRBD1 or TRBD2 (5 bases each). The V end lost 0 bases, the J end lost 2 bases, and 8 bases lay between the germline ends. From germline, CDR1 is SGHAT and CDR2 FQNNGV. CDR3 size: 16 residues. The CDR3 reads CASSLDRGTGANVLTF. The CDR3 DNA sequence: TGTGCCAGCAGCTTAGATCGGGGCACTGGGGCCAACGTCCTGACTTTC.

In its sample, this clonotype was seen a few times. The CDR3 coding sequence is TGCGCCAGCAGCAGTGGACAGGGCAGGGATTCACCCCTCCACTTT. It is translated as CASSSGQGRDSPLHF. The V and J genes are TRBV5-1 and TRBJ1-6, with TRBD1 matching over 8 bases. Germline CDR1 reads SGHRS; CDR2 reads YFSETQ. Germline trimming cut 4 bases from V and 8 bases from J; bases unmatched to any gene: 8. This CDR3 is 15 amino acids long.

At least ten counts were recorded for this clonotype. V and J are TRBV20-1 and TRBJ1-2, with D possibly TRBD1 on 5 matching bases. The germline CDR1 and CDR2 sequences are DFQATT and SNEGSKA (reference sequence). This CDR3 has 16 residues. The ends were cut back, 0 bases at V and 2 bases at J, with 16 bases in the middle. The chain's CDR3 is CSARDRREGQNYGYTF. For the CDR3, the DNA is TGCAGTGCTAGAGATCGTCGGGAGGGGCAGAACTATGGCTACACCTTC.